The 21 T cell receptor beta chains presented below share a single source sample, sequenced in a study of neurological immune-mediated disorders. TCRdb itself ran the 5' RACE reads through MiXCR, one entry per CDR3 protein. The table lists some 66,000 distinct CDR3 sequences, around 3.3% of them singletons. Sequenced: PBMCs. The receptors were sampled from a man in his forties with multiple sclerosis.

This clonotype was counted at least ten times. This chain connects TRBV6-1 to TRBJ2-3, with D possibly being TRBD1 (5 bases). The CDR3 contains 16 residues. Trimming took off 2 bases at V and 0 bases at J, with 12 bases between the two ends. Germline-derived CDR1 and CDR2 are MNHNS and SASEGT. In DNA form, the CDR3 reads TGTGCCAGCAGTGAACTGGCAGGGAAGAGCACAGATACGCAGTATTTT. Protein: CASSELAGKSTDTQYF.

This clonotype was counted many times. The V gene is TRBV7-3, the J gene TRBJ2-6, with 8 nucleotides matching TRBD1. This CDR3 comprises 18 residues. With 2 bases clipped from V and 0 bases from J, the junction kept 6 bases outside the gene matches. Germline V lookup: CDR1 SGHTA, CDR2 FQGTGA. This chain's CDR3 is CASSLWGTGPSGANVLTF. The CDR3 bases are TGTGCCAGCAGCTTATGGGGGACAGGACCCTCTGGGGCCAACGTCCTGACTTTC.

This clonotype was seen only a few times. The junction and the germline gene differ at one end; a read error may be behind it. The rearrangement joins TRBV20-1 to TRBJ1-5; TRBD1 might be the D (6 bases). The CDR3 consists of 13 residues. Germline values: CDR1 DFQATT, CDR2 SNEGSKA (reference sequence). DNA of the CDR3: TGCAGTGCAAGGACGGGGGGCAATCAGCACCAGCATTTT. Translated: CSARTGGNQHQHF.

This clonotype was seen at least ten times. The CDR3 region has the DNA TGTGCCAGCAGTCTAAGACAGGGGCCAAATTCACCCCTCCACTTT. This gives the protein CASSLRQGPNSPLHF. The V gene is TRBV7-9, the J gene TRBJ1-6, with 8 nucleotides matching TRBD1. The CDR3 is 15 residues long. Germline loops: CDR1 SEHNR, CDR2 FQNEAQ (reference sequence). Trimming removed 6 bases from V and 7 bases from J; junction bases left unmatched: 8.

This clonotype was detected many times. The chain joins TRBV6-6 to TRBJ1-5, with a tentative D call TRBD1 (6 bases). The germline CDR1 and CDR2 sequences are MNHNY and SVGAGI (reference sequence). CDR3 size: 13 residues. Trimming stripped 2 bases from V and 7 bases from J, with 9 bases between. CDR3 coding DNA: TGTGCCAGCAGTTACGGGCAGGGGCAGCCCCAGCATTTT. Translated: CASSYGQGQPQHF.

This clonotype was seen repeatedly, ten times or more. The chain couples TRBV6-1 to TRBJ1-2, with TRBD1 as a possible D gene (5 bases). In germline, CDR1 is MNHNS, CDR2 SASEGT. Trimming took 6 bases from V and 4 from J, leaving 18 bases between them. The CDR3 spans 15 residues. CDR3 sequence (DNA): TGTGCCAGCAGGGACTGGGGCAGAGAGATCTATGGCTACACCTTC. It translates to CASRDWGREIYGYTF.

The sample holds many counts of this clonotype. V gene TRBV9 combines with J gene TRBJ2-1, with D possibly being TRBD1 or TRBD2 (6 bases each). The CDR3 has 16 amino acids. Germline assignment: CDR1 SGDLS and CDR2 YYNGEE. V lost 0 bases to trimming and J lost 1 base, with 11 bases between them. The CDR3 protein is CASSVEGGWSYNEQFF. CDR3 bases: TGTGCCAGCAGCGTAGAAGGGGGGTGGTCCTACAATGAGCAGTTCTTC.

This clonotype was observed many times. The chain couples TRBV6-5 to TRBJ2-7; the D gene is possibly TRBD1 (6 bases). V was trimmed by 0 bases and J by 2 bases, leaving 11 bases between them. Looked up from germline, CDR1 is MNHEY and CDR2 is SVGAGI. There are 15 residues in the CDR3. Written as DNA, the CDR3 is TGTGCCAGCAGTTACTCCCCGGGACATCCCTACGAGCAGTACTTC. Encoded protein: CASSYSPGHPYEQYF.

At least ten counts were recorded for this clonotype. The chain uses TRBV7-9 and TRBJ2-7, with unresolved D. Deletions cut 3 bases from V and 4 bases from J, with 4 bases between. The germline V gene has CDR1 SEHNR and CDR2 FQNEAQ (reference sequence). The length of the CDR3 is 11 residues. The CDR3: CASSFQYEQYF. The CDR3 coding sequence is TGTGCCAGCAGCTTTCAGTACGAGCAGTACTTC.

This clonotype occurred many times. The gene calls are TRBV29-1 and TRBJ2-2; TRBD1 aligns across 9 bases. Unmatched junction bases numbered 8, after V lost 5 bases and J lost 1 base. The CDR3 covers 16 residues. Germline CDR1 reads SQVTM; CDR2 reads ANQGSEA. The CDR3, as DNA: TGCAGCGTTCCTGGGACAGGGAGGTGGAACACCGGGGAGCTGTTTTTT. As protein: CSVPGTGRWNTGELFF.

Ten or more counts support this clonotype. The chain couples TRBV5-1 to TRBJ2-3; TRBD2 matches at 7 bases. This CDR3 contains 16 residues. Germline trimming cut 4 bases from V and 2 bases from J; bases unmatched to any gene: 10. The germline gives CDR1 SGHRS, CDR2 YFSETQ. This CDR3 reads CASSPGTNHYTDTQYF. Here the CDR3 DNA reads TGCGCCAGCAGCCCGGGGACTAACCATTACACAGATACGCAGTATTTT.

In this sample, this clonotype turned up many times. The chain combines TRBV12-3 or TRBV12-4 with TRBJ2-2, with D possibly TRBD2 on 6 matching bases. The CDR3 is 15 residues long. Deletions cut 7 bases from V and 0 bases from J, with 12 bases between. DNA for the CDR3: TGTGCCAGCAATAGGAGGGCTACGAACACCGGGGAGCTGTTTTTT. It codes for CASNRRATNTGELFF.

This clonotype was picked up many times. The chain combines TRBV20-1 with TRBJ2-7, with 8 bases lining up with TRBD1. Germline assignment: CDR1 DFQATT and CDR2 SNEGSKA (reference sequence). The length of the CDR3 is 14 residues. V shed 1 base and J 6 bases; nucleotides not matched to a gene: 8. CDR3 DNA sequence: TGCAGTGCTAGAGGTGGACAGGGTACTAGCGAGCAGTACTTC. This codes for CSARGGQGTSEQYF.

Many counts were recorded for this clonotype. The rearrangement links TRBV5-6 to TRBJ1-1; D is possibly TRBD1 (6 bases). V dropped 1 base and J dropped 12 bases, with 22 bases sitting between them. CDR1 and CDR2 from the germline V gene are SGHDT and YYEEEE. This CDR3 region has 15 residues. The CDR3, as DNA: TGTGCCAGCAGCTTGCCGGGCAGGGGAACTTCTGGATCTTTCTTT. Protein product: CASSLPGRGTSGSFF.

The rearrangement joins TRBV5-8 to TRBJ1-3; D ambiguous. This CDR3 has 14 amino acids. CDR1 and CDR2 from the germline V gene are SGHTS and YDEGEE. Trimming pared 0 bases from V and 11 bases from J, leaving 15 bases between. In DNA form, the CDR3 reads TGTGCCAGCAGCTTGGCGGGATGGTTCCAGCCCATATATTTT. Amino acid sequence: CASSLAGWFQPIYF.

This clonotype was seen ten or more times. The V call is TRBV3-1, the J call TRBJ2-3; TRBD2 matches at 11 bases. This CDR3 contains 15 residues. The germline V gene has CDR1 LGHDT and CDR2 YNNKEL (reference sequence). Trimming cost V 5 bases and J 5 bases; bases outside gene matches: 6. In DNA form, the CDR3 reads TGTGCCAGCAGCGAGACTAGCGGGGCGGAAGATACGCAGTATTTT. Its protein product is CASSETSGAEDTQYF.

This clonotype was observed many times. This chain connects TRBV29-1 to TRBJ1-2; D remains unclear. V was shortened by 3 bases and J by 8 bases, with 16 bases between the two germline ends. Germline assignment: CDR1 SQVTM and CDR2 ANQGSEA. CDR3 length equals 13 residues. DNA of the CDR3: TGCAGCGTTGACGGTGGTAGAAGCGGGGGCTACACCTTC. It yields the protein CSVDGGRSGGYTF. Variable domain in full (rest from reference TRBV29-1 and TRBJ1-2): SAVISQKPSRDICQRGTSLTIQCQVDSQVTMMFWYRQQPGQSLTLIATANQGSEATYESGFVIDKFPISRPNLTFSTLTVSNMSPEDSSIYLCSVDGGRSGGYTFGSGTRLTVV.

The rearrangement joins TRBV5-1 to TRBJ1-5; no clear D gene. V was pared by 4 bases and J by 5 bases, with 10 bases between. The CDR3 is made up of 13 amino acids. Germline values: CDR1 SGHRS, CDR2 YFSETQ. The CDR3 loop reads CASSPTPDQPQHF. The CDR3 bases are TGCGCCAGCAGCCCGACCCCGGATCAGCCCCAGCATTTT.

At least ten counts were recorded for this clonotype. The chain joins TRBV12-3 or TRBV12-4 to TRBJ1-2, with D possibly matching TRBD1 (5 bases). This CDR3 has 14 residues. V was clipped by 0 bases and J by 6 bases, with 11 bases between them. The CDR3 bases are TGTGCCAGCAGTTTAGCATCCAGGGCCAATGGCTACACCTTC. The encoded protein is CASSLASRANGYTF.

This clonotype was observed at least ten times. The chain recombines TRBV5-6 with TRBJ2-2; tentatively, D is TRBD2 (6 bases). Germline V gives CDR1 SGHDT, CDR2 YYEEEE. Trimming took 0 bases from V and 1 from J, leaving 19 bases between them. The CDR3 runs 19 residues. DNA of the CDR3: TGTGCCAGCAGCTTGGCCCGGGTCTACGGGGGACGGAACACCGGGGAGCTGTTTTTT. It yields the protein CASSLARVYGGRNTGELFF.

This clonotype was found many times. The chain joins TRBV5-1 to TRBJ2-3, with D perhaps matching TRBD1 or TRBD2 (5 bases each). Deletions cut 6 bases from V and 2 bases from J, with 16 bases between. Germline assignment: CDR1 SGHRS and CDR2 YFSETQ. This CDR3 spans 15 amino acids. Here the CDR3 DNA reads TGCGCCAGCACGATTGGGACCCGATTCACAGATACGCAGTATTTT. As protein: CASTIGTRFTDTQYF.